This record concerns one T cell receptor (beta chain) sequence. Only in-frame clones appear in the TCRdb table, and some are missing; sequencing was by immunoSEQ multiplex PCR. The sample contains about 3,700 clones, 76% of which appear only once. This sample is part of a study of blood T cell repertoires in COVID-19. Study as a whole: Specimens from acute and convalescent COVID-19 originated in the United States, Italy and Spain.

Sample: peripheral blood. The clonotype originates from a human donor in a cohort sampled during active COVID-19.

DNA of the CDR3: TGTGCCAGCAGCGTAGCTATGGGGGGCACTGAAGCTTTCTTT. The encoded protein is CASSVAMGGTEAFF. This rearrangement joins TRBV9 to TRBJ1-1; possible D gene TRBD1, 5 bases. The CDR3 covers 14 residues. Germline lookup yields CDR1 SGDLS and CDR2 YYNGEE. Trimming left V 0 bases short and J 4 bases short, with 10 bases between.